Listed below are T cell receptor beta chains from one sample, sequenced in a study of T cells after posttransplantation cyclophosphamide. TCRdb keeps only in-frame clones here, not all; method: immunoSEQ multiplex PCR. This repertoire holds around 35,000 clones, and none appear only once. The specimen sequenced was PBMCs. Receptors were obtained from a girl between 10 and 17 years old in good health, CMV-negative, and a related stem cell transplant donor. Each CDR3 is given with its conserved first and last residue. The D gene is left open where the match is weak. Clone size appears in some rows only: once, few, many, or a class for an expanded clone.

J gene: TRBJ2-7
clone size: NA
V gene: TRBV10-1
D gene: NA
CDR3 protein: CASSETSYEQYF
CDR3 DNA: TGCGCCAGCAGTGAGACGAGCTACGAGCAGTACTTC

J gene: TRBJ2-3
clone size: NA
V gene: TRBV6-6
D gene: TRBD1
CDR3 protein: CASSYSRGQELYTQYF
CDR3 DNA: TGTGCCAGCAGTTACTCGAGAGGACAGGAGCTCTATACGCAGTATTTT

J gene: TRBJ2-1
clone size: few
V gene: TRBV18
D gene: TRBD1
CDR3 protein: CASSPPGQGYNEQFF
CDR3 DNA: TGTGCCAGCTCACCCCCTGGACAGGGGTATAATGAGCAGTTCTTC

J gene: TRBJ1-4
clone size: many
V gene: TRBV6-5
D gene: NA
CDR3 protein: CASSLELSTNEKLFF
CDR3 DNA: TGTGCCAGCAGCCTCGAACTGTCGACTAATGAAAAACTGTTTTTT

J gene: TRBJ1-1
clone size: many
V gene: TRBV7-9
D gene: NA
CDR3 protein: CASSPIARNTEAFF
CDR3 DNA: TGTGCCAGCAGCCCAATAGCTCGGAACACTGAAGCTTTCTTT

J gene: TRBJ2-7
clone size: few
V gene: TRBV6-5
D gene: TRBD1
CDR3 protein: CASSRDSSSYEQYF
CDR3 DNA: TGTGCCAGCAGTCGGGACAGCAGCTCCTACGAGCAGTACTTC

J gene: TRBJ1-2
clone size: many
V gene: TRBV28
D gene: NA
CDR3 protein: CASSLWGDYGYTF
CDR3 DNA: TGTGCCAGCAGTTTGTGGGGAGACTATGGCTACACCTTC

J gene: TRBJ2-7
clone size: many
V gene: TRBV7-2
D gene: TRBD2
CDR3 protein: CASSPDTSAGSYEQYF
CDR3 DNA: TGTGCCAGCAGCCCAGACACTAGCGCCGGCTCTTACGAGCAGTACTTC

J gene: TRBJ2-1
clone size: few
V gene: TRBV11-2
D gene: TRBD2
CDR3 protein: CASSRTSGAYNEQFF
CDR3 DNA: TGTGCCAGCAGCCGAACTAGCGGGGCATACAATGAGCAGTTCTTC

J gene: TRBJ1-1
clone size: many
V gene: TRBV30
D gene: TRBD1
CDR3 protein: CAWRPGQVLLNTEAFF
CDR3 DNA: TGTGCCTGGAGACCCGGACAGGTTCTGTTGAACACTGAAGCTTTCTTT

J gene: TRBJ1-1
clone size: many
V gene: TRBV5-6
D gene: NA
CDR3 protein: CASSLTRNTEAFF
CDR3 DNA: TGTGCCAGCAGCTTAACAAGGAACACTGAAGCTTTCTTT

J gene: TRBJ2-7
clone size: many
V gene: TRBV7-3
D gene: TRBD2
CDR3 protein: CASSPGPASGSYEQYF
CDR3 DNA: TGTGCCAGCAGCCCTGGGCCCGCTAGCGGGAGTTACGAGCAGTACTTC

J gene: TRBJ2-1
clone size: many
V gene: TRBV11-2
D gene: NA
CDR3 protein: CASRPTGLWFNEQFF
CDR3 DNA: TGTGCCAGCAGACCTACAGGGTTGTGGTTCAATGAGCAGTTCTTC

J gene: TRBJ2-5
clone size: NA
V gene: TRBV29-1
D gene: NA
CDR3 protein: CSVDPQGAETQYF
CDR3 DNA: TGCAGCGTTGACCCTCAGGGCGCTGAGACCCAGTACTTC

J gene: TRBJ1-1
clone size: many
V gene: TRBV28
D gene: NA
CDR3 protein: CASRSQRRTEAFF
CDR3 DNA: TGTGCCAGCAGATCGCAAAGGAGGACTGAAGCTTTCTTT

J gene: TRBJ1-5
clone size: many
V gene: TRBV6-5
D gene: NA
CDR3 protein: CASSYEEPQHF
CDR3 DNA: TGTGCCAGCAGTTACGAGGAGCCCCAGCATTTT

J gene: TRBJ1-2
clone size: many
V gene: TRBV7-9
D gene: TRBD1
CDR3 protein: CASSAYDRGAGGYTF
CDR3 DNA: TGTGCCAGCAGCGCTTACGACAGGGGTGCTGGTGGCTACACCTTC

J gene: TRBJ2-7
clone size: many
V gene: TRBV6-1
D gene: NA
CDR3 protein: CASSEYREAYEQYF
CDR3 DNA: TGTGCCAGCAGTGAATACAGGGAAGCCTACGAGCAGTACTTC

J gene: TRBJ2-2
clone size: NA
V gene: TRBV7-9
D gene: NA
CDR3 protein: CASSTRQNTGELFF
CDR3 DNA: TGTGCCAGCAGCACCAGACAGAACACCGGGGAGCTGTTTTTT

J gene: TRBJ1-5
clone size: NA
V gene: TRBV13
D gene: NA
CDR3 protein: CASSLGRGQPQHF
CDR3 DNA: TGTGCCAGCAGCTTAGGCCGGGGGCAGCCCCAGCATTTT

J gene: TRBJ2-2
clone size: many
V gene: TRBV5-1
D gene: NA
CDR3 protein: CASTFFWADNTGELFF
CDR3 DNA: TGCGCCAGCACCTTCTTTTGGGCTGACAACACCGGGGAGCTGTTTTTT

J gene: TRBJ2-2
clone size: many
V gene: TRBV10-1
D gene: NA
CDR3 protein: CASHLGTPDFTGELFF
CDR3 DNA: TGCGCCAGCCACCTCGGGACACCTGACTTCACCGGGGAGCTGTTTTTT

J gene: TRBJ2-3
clone size: few
V gene: TRBV14
D gene: TRBD2
CDR3 protein: CASSLRTGGLVDTQYF
CDR3 DNA: TGTGCCAGCAGCCTGAGGACGGGGGGGCTCGTGGATACGCAGTATTTT

J gene: TRBJ2-7
clone size: many
V gene: TRBV20-1
D gene: NA
CDR3 protein: CSASPTYEQYF
CDR3 DNA: TGCAGTGCTAGCCCCACCTACGAGCAGTACTTC

J gene: TRBJ2-1
clone size: many
V gene: TRBV2
D gene: TRBD2
CDR3 protein: CATLSGRAPPEQFF
CDR3 DNA: TGTGCCACCCTAAGCGGGAGGGCCCCCCCTGAGCAGTTCTTC

J gene: TRBJ2-6
clone size: many
V gene: TRBV6-4
D gene: TRBD1
CDR3 protein: CASSDSTGSGGANVLTF
CDR3 DNA: TGTGCCAGCAGTGACTCGACAGGGTCGGGAGGGGCCAACGTCCTGACTTTC

J gene: TRBJ2-1
clone size: many
V gene: TRBV6-4
D gene: NA
CDR3 protein: CASSADGGSYNEQFF
CDR3 DNA: TGTGCCAGCAGCGCCGACGGGGGCTCCTACAATGAGCAGTTCTTC

J gene: TRBJ2-5
clone size: few
V gene: TRBV7-2
D gene: NA
CDR3 protein: CASSLARGQETQYF
CDR3 DNA: TGTGCCAGCAGCCTCGCTAGAGGACAAGAGACCCAGTACTTC

J gene: TRBJ2-1
clone size: few
V gene: TRBV9
D gene: NA
CDR3 protein: CASSVDDDTYNEQFF
CDR3 DNA: TGTGCCAGCAGCGTAGATGACGACACCTACAATGAGCAGTTCTTC

J gene: TRBJ2-5
clone size: few
V gene: TRBV28
D gene: TRBD2
CDR3 protein: CASSESLAGWETQYF
CDR3 DNA: TGTGCCAGCAGTGAGAGTCTAGCGGGATGGGAGACCCAGTACTTC

J gene: TRBJ1-3
clone size: many
V gene: TRBV18
D gene: NA
CDR3 protein: CASSWSGAGSGNTIYF
CDR3 DNA: TGTGCCAGCTCGTGGTCAGGGGCCGGCTCTGGAAACACCATATATTTT

J gene: TRBJ2-1
clone size: NA
V gene: TRBV6-1
D gene: TRBD2
CDR3 protein: CASRTSGYNEQFF
CDR3 DNA: TGTGCCAGCAGAACTAGCGGGTACAATGAGCAGTTCTTC

J gene: TRBJ1-2
clone size: many
V gene: TRBV7-3
D gene: NA
CDR3 protein: CASSVDRNYGYTF
CDR3 DNA: TGTGCCAGCAGCGTGGACAGAAACTATGGCTACACCTTC

J gene: TRBJ1-2
clone size: NA
V gene: TRBV4-2
D gene: NA
CDR3 protein: CASSQGSGESTF
CDR3 DNA: TGTGCCAGCAGCCAGGGTTCAGGGGAGTCCACCTTC

J gene: TRBJ2-7
clone size: few
V gene: TRBV5-6
D gene: NA
CDR3 protein: CASSFRVSPAYEQYF
CDR3 DNA: TGTGCCAGCAGCTTTCGGGTATCTCCTGCCTACGAGCAGTACTTC

J gene: TRBJ1-5
clone size: many
V gene: TRBV28
D gene: TRBD1
CDR3 protein: CASSFDRGSDSNQPQHF
CDR3 DNA: TGTGCCAGCAGTTTTGACAGGGGGTCCGATAGCAATCAGCCCCAGCATTTT

J gene: TRBJ1-3
clone size: few
V gene: TRBV9
D gene: NA
CDR3 protein: CASSVDGGASGNTIYF
CDR3 DNA: TGTGCCAGCAGCGTAGATGGGGGGGCCTCTGGAAACACCATATATTTT

J gene: TRBJ2-7
clone size: many
V gene: TRBV11-2
D gene: NA
CDR3 protein: CASSPRQFSHEQYF
CDR3 DNA: TGTGCCAGCAGCCCCCGACAGTTTTCCCACGAGCAGTACTTC

J gene: TRBJ1-2
clone size: few
V gene: TRBV29-1
D gene: TRBD1
CDR3 protein: CSASTGGSGGYTF
CDR3 DNA: TGCAGCGCCTCGACAGGGGGATCGGGCGGCTACACCTTC

J gene: TRBJ1-3
clone size: many
V gene: TRBV2
D gene: TRBD1
CDR3 protein: CASRLDRGGNTIYF
CDR3 DNA: TGTGCCAGCCGGCTGGACAGGGGCGGAAACACCATATATTTT

J gene: TRBJ1-1
clone size: many
V gene: TRBV18
D gene: NA
CDR3 protein: CASSPQDGSTEAFF
CDR3 DNA: TGTGCCAGCTCACCCCAGGACGGGAGCACTGAAGCTTTCTTT

J gene: TRBJ2-7
clone size: many
V gene: TRBV10-3
D gene: NA
CDR3 protein: CAINNKPPHEQYF
CDR3 DNA: TGTGCCATCAATAACAAACCACCCCACGAGCAGTACTTC

J gene: TRBJ2-7
clone size: few
V gene: TRBV2
D gene: NA
CDR3 protein: CASTVYSYEQYF
CDR3 DNA: TGTGCCAGCACGGTCTACTCCTACGAGCAGTACTTC

J gene: TRBJ1-5
clone size: many
V gene: TRBV27
D gene: NA
CDR3 protein: CASSYRLSNQPQHF
CDR3 DNA: TGTGCCAGCAGTTACAGGCTGAGCAATCAGCCCCAGCATTTT

J gene: TRBJ1-2
clone size: many
V gene: TRBV5-4
D gene: TRBD1
CDR3 protein: CASGQGLYGYTF
CDR3 DNA: TGTGCCAGCGGACAGGGACTCTATGGCTACACCTTC

J gene: TRBJ2-7
clone size: NA
V gene: TRBV28
D gene: NA
CDR3 protein: CASSPRRGYEQYF
CDR3 DNA: TGTGCCAGCAGCCCGCGGCGGGGATACGAGCAGTACTTC

J gene: TRBJ1-6
clone size: many
V gene: TRBV5-8
D gene: TRBD1
CDR3 protein: CASSWGQGNSPLHF
CDR3 DNA: TGTGCCAGCAGCTGGGGACAGGGTAATTCACCCCTCCACTTT

J gene: TRBJ2-4
clone size: few
V gene: TRBV7-9
D gene: TRBD2
CDR3 protein: CASSLAERGGNIQYF
CDR3 DNA: TGTGCCAGCAGCTTAGCGGAGCGGGGGGGTAACATTCAGTACTTC

J gene: TRBJ2-7
clone size: many
V gene: TRBV7-6
D gene: TRBD1
CDR3 protein: CASSYGQGSYEQYF
CDR3 DNA: TGTGCCAGCAGCTACGGACAGGGGTCTTACGAGCAGTACTTC

J gene: TRBJ1-1
clone size: many
V gene: TRBV5-1
D gene: TRBD1
CDR3 protein: CASSYRTGEGTEAFF
CDR3 DNA: TGCGCCAGCAGCTATCGGACAGGGGAGGGCACTGAAGCTTTCTTT